Below, 5 T cell receptor beta chains from the same sample are listed, as sequenced in a study of blood T cell repertoires in COVID-19. Sequencing used immunoSEQ multiplex PCR; TCRdb keeps in-frame clones, though not all of them. This table has some 60,000 clones, approximately 77% appearing once. The source material was peripheral blood. The origin of the receptors is a human donor in a cohort sampled during active COVID-19.

This sequence joins TRBV28 and TRBJ2-1, with 7 bases lining up with TRBD2. The CDR3 has 15 amino acids. The ends lost 6 bases at V and 4 bases at J; junction bases unmatched: 9. CDR1 is MDHEN and CDR2 is SYDVKM in the germline V gene. In nucleotides, the CDR3 is TGTGCCAGCAGCCTCGGGGGGACCCTATACAATGAGCAGTTCTTC. Translating gives CASSLGGTLYNEQFF.

V and J are TRBV29-1 and TRBJ2-3; a possible D gene is TRBD2 (5 bases). Germline CDR1 SQVTM, CDR2 ANQGSEA. The ends were cut back, 4 bases at V and 6 bases at J, with 20 bases in the middle. This CDR3 is built from 15 residues. CDR3 protein: CSVGKAVLERDTQYF. CDR3 in DNA: TGCAGCGTTGGGAAGGCAGTACTAGAGCGGGATACGCAGTATTTT.

V and J are TRBV15 and TRBJ1-4; D possibly corresponds to TRBD1 (6 bases). The CDR3 is 15 residues long. V lost 1 base and J lost 6, with 12 bases in between. Germline-derived CDR1 and CDR2 are LNHNV and YYDKDF (reference sequence). Here the CDR3 reads CATSRVAGVDEKLFF. Here the CDR3 DNA reads TGTGCCACCAGCAGAGTAGCAGGGGTGGATGAAAAACTGTTTTTT.

The rearrangement uses TRBV3-1 (or the pseudogene TRBV3-2) and TRBJ1-6; 9 bases line up with TRBD1. The J segment lost 7 bases and the V segment lost 4 bases, leaving 11 bases of the junction unmatched. This CDR3 has 17 residues. Germline values: CDR1 LGHDT, CDR2 YNNKEL (reference sequence). The CDR3 bases are TGTGCCAGCAGCCCCAGGGGGACAGGGCGCCTAAATTCACCCCTCCACTTT. Its translation: CASSPRGTGRLNSPLHF.

This clone was counted a single time. The chain links TRBV5-1 to TRBJ2-2; 7 bases match TRBD2. The CDR3 loop spans 16 amino acids. Germline CDR1 is SGHRS and CDR2 is YFSETQ. Unmatched junction bases numbered 8, after V lost 2 bases and J lost 4 bases. Here the CDR3 DNA reads TGCGCCAGCAGCTTAAAGCGGGGAATGGGCACCGGGGAGCTGTTTTTT. Amino acids: CASSLKRGMGTGELFF.